The clone carrying this T cell receptor (beta chain) was seen once. Its antigen is undetermined. The sample belongs to a study of T cell responses to AZD1222 COVID-19 vaccine. Study-wide points: Just six or seven AZD1222 recipients tested seropositive at baseline. Elevations in Spike-specific TCR breadth and depth followed administration of two AZD1222 doses. Of spike-specific TCRs, nearly half reportedly target regions left unmutated in variants. Scientists sampled the repertoires only once the peak T cell response had passed.

From germline, CDR1 is MNHEY and CDR2 SVGAGI. Trimming took 6 bases from V and 4 from J; bases not matched to a gene: 9. This CDR3 has 15 residues. Profiling relied on immunoSEQ multiplex PCR, and the TCRdb table lists in-frame clones only, not all of them. Among about 180,000 clones listed, less than 95% were seen once. The rearrangement uses TRBV6-5 and TRBJ2-3; 8 bases align to TRBD2. This clonotype was obtained from an adult in good health. The material was peripheral blood, obtained on day 0 of AZD1222 vaccination. CDR3 amino acids: CASSVLSGGPDTQYF. In DNA, the CDR3 is TGTGCCAGCAGCGTTTTGAGCGGGGGTCCAGATACGCAGTATTTT.